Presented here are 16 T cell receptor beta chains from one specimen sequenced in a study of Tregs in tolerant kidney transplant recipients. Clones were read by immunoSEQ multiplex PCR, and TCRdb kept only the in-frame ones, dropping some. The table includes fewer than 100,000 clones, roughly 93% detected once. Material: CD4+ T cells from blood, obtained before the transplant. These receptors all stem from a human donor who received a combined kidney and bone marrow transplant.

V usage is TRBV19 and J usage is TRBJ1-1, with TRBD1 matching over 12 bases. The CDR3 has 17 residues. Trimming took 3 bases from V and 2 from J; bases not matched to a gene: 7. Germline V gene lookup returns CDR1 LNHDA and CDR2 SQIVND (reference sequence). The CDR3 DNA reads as TGTGCCAGTAGTATCCGCGGCGGGACAGGGGGCAACACTGAAGCTTTCTTT. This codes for CASSIRGGTGGNTEAFF.

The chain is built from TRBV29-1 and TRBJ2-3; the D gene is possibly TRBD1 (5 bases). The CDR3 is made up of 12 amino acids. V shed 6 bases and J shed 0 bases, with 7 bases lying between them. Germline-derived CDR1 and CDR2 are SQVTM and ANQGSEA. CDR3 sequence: CSVGLSTDTQYF. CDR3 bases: TGCAGCGTGGGGCTTAGCACAGATACGCAGTATTTT.

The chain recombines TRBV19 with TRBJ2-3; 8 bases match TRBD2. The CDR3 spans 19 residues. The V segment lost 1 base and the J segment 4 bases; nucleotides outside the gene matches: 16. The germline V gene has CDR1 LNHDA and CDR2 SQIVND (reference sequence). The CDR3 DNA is TGTGCCAGTAGTATAGCCCGAGGGGGACTAGAAAGGTTCTCAGATACGCAGTATTTT. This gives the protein CASSIARGGLERFSDTQYF.

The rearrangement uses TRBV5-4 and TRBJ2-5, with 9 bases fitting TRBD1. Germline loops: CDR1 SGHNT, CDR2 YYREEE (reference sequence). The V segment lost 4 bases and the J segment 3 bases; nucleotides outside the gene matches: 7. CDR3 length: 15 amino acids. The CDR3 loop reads CASSHRDRAKETQYF. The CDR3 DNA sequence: TGTGCCAGCAGCCACCGGGACAGGGCTAAAGAGACCCAGTACTTC.

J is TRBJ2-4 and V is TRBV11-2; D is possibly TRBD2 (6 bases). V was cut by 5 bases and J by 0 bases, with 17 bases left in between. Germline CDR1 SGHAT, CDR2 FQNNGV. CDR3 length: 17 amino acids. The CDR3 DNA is TGTGCCAGCAGCAAGATTAGCGGCGTCGTAGCCAAAAACATTCAGTACTTC. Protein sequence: CASSKISGVVAKNIQYF.

The CDR3 reads CASSTIKVDTQYF. DNA for the CDR3: TGTGCCAGCAGTACAATAAAAGTGGATACGCAGTATTTT. The chain combines TRBV6-1 with TRBJ2-3; D gene uncertain. Between the trimmed V and J ends, which lost 5 bases and 6 bases, there was a span of 12 bases. The CDR3 has 13 amino acids. Germline values: CDR1 MNHNS, CDR2 SASEGT.

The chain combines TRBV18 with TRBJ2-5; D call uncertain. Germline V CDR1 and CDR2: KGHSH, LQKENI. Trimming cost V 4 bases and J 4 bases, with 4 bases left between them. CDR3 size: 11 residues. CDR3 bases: TGTGCCAGCTCACAGAGAGAGACCCAGTACTTC. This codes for CASSQRETQYF.

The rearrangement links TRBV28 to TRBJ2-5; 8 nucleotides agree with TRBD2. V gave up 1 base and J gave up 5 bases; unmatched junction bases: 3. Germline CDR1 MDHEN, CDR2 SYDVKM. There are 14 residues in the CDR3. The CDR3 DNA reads TGTGCCAGCAGTTTATTGGCGGGGGGCGAGACCCAGTACTTC. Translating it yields CASSLLAGGETQYF.

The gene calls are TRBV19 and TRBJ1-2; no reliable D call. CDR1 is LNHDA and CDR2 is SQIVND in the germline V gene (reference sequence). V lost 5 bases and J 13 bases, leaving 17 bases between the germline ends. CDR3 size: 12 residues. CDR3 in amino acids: CASSPRKTPGTF. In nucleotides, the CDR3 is TGTGCCAGTAGTCCGAGGAAAACCCCCGGCACCTTC. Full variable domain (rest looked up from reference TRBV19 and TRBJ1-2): DGGITQSPKYLFRKEGQNVTLSCEQNLNHDAMYWYRQDPGQGLRLIYYSQIVNDFQKGDIAEGYSVSREKKESFPLTVTSAQKNPTAFYLCASSPRKTPGTFGSGTRLTVV.

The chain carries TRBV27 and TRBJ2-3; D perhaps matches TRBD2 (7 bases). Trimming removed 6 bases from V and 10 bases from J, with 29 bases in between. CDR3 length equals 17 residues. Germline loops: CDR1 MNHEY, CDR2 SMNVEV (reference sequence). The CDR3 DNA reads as TGTGCCAGCAGACAAGAGGGACACTACCTCTGGGAGGGAGCGCAGTATTTT. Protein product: CASRQEGHYLWEGAQYF.

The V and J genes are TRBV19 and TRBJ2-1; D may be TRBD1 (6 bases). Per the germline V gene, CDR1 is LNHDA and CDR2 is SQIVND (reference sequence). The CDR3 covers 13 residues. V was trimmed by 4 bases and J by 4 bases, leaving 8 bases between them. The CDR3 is CASSRGQYNEQFF. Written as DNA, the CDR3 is TGTGCCAGTAGTAGAGGACAGTACAATGAGCAGTTCTTC.

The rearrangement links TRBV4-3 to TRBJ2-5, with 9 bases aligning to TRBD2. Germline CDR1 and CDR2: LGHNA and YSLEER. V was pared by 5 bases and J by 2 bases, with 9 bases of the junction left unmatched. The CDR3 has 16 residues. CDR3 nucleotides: TGCGCCAGCAGCGATGTATGGCTAGCGGGGCAAGAGACCCAGTACTTC. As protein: CASSDVWLAGQETQYF.

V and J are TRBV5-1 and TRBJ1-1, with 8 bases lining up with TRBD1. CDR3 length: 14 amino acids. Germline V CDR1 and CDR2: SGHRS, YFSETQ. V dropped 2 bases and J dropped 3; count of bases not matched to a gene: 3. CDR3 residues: CASSFRGRDTEAFF. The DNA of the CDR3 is TGCGCCAGCAGCTTCAGGGGGCGCGACACTGAAGCTTTCTTT.

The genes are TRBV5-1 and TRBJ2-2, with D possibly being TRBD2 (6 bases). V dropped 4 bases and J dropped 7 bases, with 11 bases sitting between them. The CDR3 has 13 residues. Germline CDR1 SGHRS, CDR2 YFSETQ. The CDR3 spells CASSLSTSGELFF. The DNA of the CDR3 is TGCGCCAGCAGCCTTTCGACTAGCGGGGAGCTGTTTTTT.

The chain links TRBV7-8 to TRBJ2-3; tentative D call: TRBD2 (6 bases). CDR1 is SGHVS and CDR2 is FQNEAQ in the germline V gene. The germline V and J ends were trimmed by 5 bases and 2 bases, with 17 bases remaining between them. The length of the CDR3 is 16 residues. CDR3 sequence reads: CASSPWTNSPTDTQYF. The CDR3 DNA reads TGTGCCAGCAGCCCTTGGACTAACTCCCCCACAGATACGCAGTATTTT.

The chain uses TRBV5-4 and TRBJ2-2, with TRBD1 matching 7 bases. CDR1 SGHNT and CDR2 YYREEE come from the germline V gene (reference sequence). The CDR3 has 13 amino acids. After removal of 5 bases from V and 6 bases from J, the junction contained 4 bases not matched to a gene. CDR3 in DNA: TGTGCCAGCAGACAACAGGGGTCCGGGGAGCTGTTTTTT. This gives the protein CASRQQGSGELFF.